These T cell receptor beta chains were read from a single sample in a study of cytomegalovirus exposure and HLA in healthy donors. The table came from immunoSEQ multiplex PCR; TCRdb's copy has only in-frame clones and leaves some out. The sample consists of around 130,000 clones, roughly 80% of them appearing once. What was sequenced was PBMCs. The receptors were sampled from a woman in her 40s in good health and CMV-seropositive. Each CDR3 is given with its conserved first and last residue. Each record gives: J gene, D gene, V gene, clone size, CDR3 protein, CDR3 DNA. The D gene is left open where the match is weak. Size is stated for part of the rows, as once, few or many counts, or as a class when the clone is expanded.

J: TRBJ2-7; D: NA; V: TRBV6-5; size: NA; CDR3: CATQRGDEQYF; DNA: TGTGCCACTCAAAGGGGCGACGAGCAGTACTTC
J: TRBJ1-1; D: NA; V: TRBV27; size: once; CDR3: CASSSFVRAEAFF; DNA: TGTGCCAGCAGTTCATTCGTCCGGGCTGAAGCTTTCTTT
J: TRBJ2-1; D: TRBD2; V: TRBV7-2; size: few; CDR3: CASRMGGGPYNEQFF; DNA: TGTGCCAGCAGGATGGGCGGGGGGCCGTACAATGAGCAGTTCTTC
J: TRBJ1-2; D: TRBD1; V: TRBV6-1; size: NA; CDR3: CASRGTGLDYGYTF; DNA: TGTGCCAGCAGAGGGACAGGGTTGGACTATGGCTACACCTTC
J: TRBJ1-1; D: TRBD1; V: TRBV18; size: NA; CDR3: CASSPLGTAMNTEAFF; DNA: TGTGCCAGCTCACCGCTAGGGACAGCCATGAACACTGAAGCTTTCTTT
J: TRBJ2-2; D: TRBD1; V: TRBV7-2; size: NA; CDR3: CASSPRTGLVTGELFF; DNA: TGTGCCAGCAGCCCGAGGACAGGTTTAGTCACCGGGGAGCTGTTTTTT
J: TRBJ2-1; D: NA; V: TRBV11-1; size: NA; CDR3: CASSFSPGEQFF; DNA: TGTGCCAGCAGCTTTAGCCCGGGTGAGCAGTTCTTC
J: TRBJ1-3; D: NA; V: TRBV29-1; size: NA; CDR3: CSAWDFSGNTIYF; DNA: TGCAGCGCCTGGGACTTCTCTGGAAACACCATATATTTT
J: TRBJ2-1; D: NA; V: TRBV9; size: NA; CDR3: CASSVAAVGGPYNEQFF; DNA: TGTGCCAGCAGCGTAGCTGCCGTTGGGGGCCCCTACAATGAGCAGTTCTTC
J: TRBJ2-6; D: TRBD1; V: TRBV7-3; size: NA; CDR3: CASSPGTGVSGANVLTF; DNA: TGTGCCAGCAGCCCCGGGACAGGAGTCTCTGGGGCCAACGTCCTGACTTTC
J: TRBJ2-3; D: TRBD2; V: TRBV4-2; size: NA; CDR3: CASSQTLAGIFADTQYF; DNA: TGTGCCAGCAGCCAAACGCTAGCGGGGATTTTTGCAGATACGCAGTATTTT
J: TRBJ2-7; D: TRBD2; V: TRBV5-1; size: once; CDR3: CASRQTSGGLEQYF; DNA: TGCGCCAGCAGGCAAACTAGCGGGGGTCTCGAGCAGTACTTC
J: TRBJ2-7; D: NA; V: TRBV7-8; size: NA; CDR3: CASSLRELSSYEQYF; DNA: TGTGCCAGCAGCTTACGGGAGTTGAGCTCCTACGAGCAGTACTTC
J: TRBJ2-2; D: NA; V: TRBV15; size: NA; CDR3: CATSRDRIGQANTGELFF; DNA: TGTGCCACCAGCAGAGATAGAATCGGACAAGCGAACACCGGGGAGCTGTTTTTT
J: TRBJ1-5; D: TRBD1; V: TRBV18; size: NA; CDR3: CASSPGTGGRNQPQHF; DNA: TGTGCCAGCTCACCAGGGACAGGGGGCCGAAATCAGCCCCAGCATTTT
J: TRBJ2-1; D: NA; V: TRBV7-2; size: NA; CDR3: CASSFGVGNEQFF; DNA: TGTGCCAGCAGCTTCGGGGTGGGGAATGAGCAGTTCTTC
J: TRBJ2-7; D: TRBD1; V: TRBV7-6; size: few; CDR3: CASSRNLQGNHEQYF; DNA: TGTGCCAGCAGCCGCAACCTACAGGGGAACCACGAGCAGTACTTC
J: TRBJ1-1; D: TRBD1; V: TRBV2; size: NA; CDR3: CASSGDRGRTTEAFF; DNA: TGTGCCAGCAGTGGAGACAGGGGGCGAACCACTGAAGCTTTCTTT